Listed below are T cell receptor beta chains from one sample, sequenced in a study of blood T cell repertoires in COVID-19. Clones were sequenced by immunoSEQ multiplex PCR, and TCRdb holds only the in-frame ones, with some missing. Of roughly 200,000 clones listed, approximately 84% are singletons. What was sequenced was peripheral blood. The receptors here all came from an elderly woman with COVID-19, enrolled during active disease. Each CDR3 is given with its conserved first and last residue. D genes are given only for firm matches. Where a row states a size, it is once, few, many or the class of an expanded clone; other rows omit it.

.,once,TRBV5-1,TRBJ2-2,CASSQSRGGELFF,TGCGCCAGCAGCCAGAGCAGGGGCGGGGAGCTGTTTTTT
.,.,TRBV6-5,TRBJ2-3,CASFARYTDTQYF,TGTGCCAGCTTTGCGCGGTACACAGATACGCAGTATTTT
.,.,TRBV7-9,TRBJ1-4,CASSFYRASNEKLFF,TGTGCCAGCAGCTTCTACAGGGCCTCTAATGAAAAACTGTTTTTT
.,few,TRBV10-3,TRBJ1-3,CAISESEAGSTIYF,TGTGCCATCAGTGAATCAGAGGCGGGGAGCACCATATATTTT
.,.,TRBV2,TRBJ1-6,CASSPGTLYNSPLHF,TGTGCCAGCAGCCCCGGGACACTATATAATTCACCCCTCCACTTT
.,.,TRBV10-3,TRBJ2-7,CAIRSPGGEQYF,TGTGCCATCAGGAGCCCTGGAGGGGAGCAGTACTTC
.,.,TRBV5-4,TRBJ1-2,CASSYQRTIYGYTF,TGTGCCAGCAGCTATCAGAGGACTATCTATGGCTACACCTTC
.,.,TRBV19,TRBJ1-5,CASRRWGSNQPQHF,TGTGCCAGCCGGAGGTGGGGTAGCAATCAGCCCCAGCATTTT
.,.,TRBV6-1,TRBJ1-6,CASSEAPLGSGGGSPLHF,TGTGCCAGCAGTGAAGCGCCCCTTGGCAGCGGGGGAGGTTCACCCCTCCACTTT
TRBD1,.,TRBV18,TRBJ1-2,CASSSDRDGYTF,TGTGCCAGCTCATCTGACAGGGATGGCTACACCTTC
TRBD1,.,TRBV6-5,TRBJ2-5,CAGTGGAQETQYF,TGTGCTGGGACAGGGGGTGCCCAAGAGACCCAGTACTTC
TRBD1,.,TRBV12-3/TRBV12-4,TRBJ1-2,CASSFGDRHGYTF,TGTGCCAGCAGTTTCGGGGACAGACATGGCTACACCTTC
.,.,TRBV4-1,TRBJ2-5,CASSQDPQQEETQYF,TGCGCCAGCAGCCAAGATCCACAACAGGAAGAGACCCAGTACTTC
.,once,TRBV5-1,TRBJ2-2,CASSLEAGLNTGELFF,TGCGCCAGCAGCTTGGAGGCGGGGCTGAACACCGGGGAGCTGTTTTTT
.,.,TRBV19,TRBJ2-1,CASSNQAGEQFF,TGTGCCAGTAGTAATCAAGCGGGTGAGCAGTTCTTC
.,.,TRBV28,TRBJ2-1,CASSSAGRDNEQFF,TGTGCCAGCAGTTCTGCCGGCAGGGACAATGAGCAGTTCTTC
TRBD1,.,TRBV7-8,TRBJ1-6,CASSRRTGVYNSPLHF,TGTGCCAGCAGCCGTCGGACAGGGGTCTATAATTCACCCCTCCACTTT